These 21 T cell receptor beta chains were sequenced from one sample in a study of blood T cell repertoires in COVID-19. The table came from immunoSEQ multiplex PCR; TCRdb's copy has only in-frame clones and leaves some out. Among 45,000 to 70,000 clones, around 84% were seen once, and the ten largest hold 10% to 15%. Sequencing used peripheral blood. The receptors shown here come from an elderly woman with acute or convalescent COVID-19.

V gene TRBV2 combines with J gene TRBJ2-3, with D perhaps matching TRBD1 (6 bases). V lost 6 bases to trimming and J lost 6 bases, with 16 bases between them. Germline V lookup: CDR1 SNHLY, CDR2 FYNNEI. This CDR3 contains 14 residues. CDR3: CASSTTGSKDTQYF. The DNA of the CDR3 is TGTGCCAGCAGCACGACAGGTTCTAAGGATACGCAGTATTTT.

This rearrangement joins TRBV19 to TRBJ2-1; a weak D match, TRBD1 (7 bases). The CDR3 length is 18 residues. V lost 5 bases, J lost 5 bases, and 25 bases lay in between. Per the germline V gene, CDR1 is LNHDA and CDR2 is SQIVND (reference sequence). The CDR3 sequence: CASSFSDRSGEPHNEQFF. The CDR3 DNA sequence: TGTGCCAGTAGTTTCTCGGACAGGTCGGGGGAACCTCACAATGAGCAGTTCTTC.

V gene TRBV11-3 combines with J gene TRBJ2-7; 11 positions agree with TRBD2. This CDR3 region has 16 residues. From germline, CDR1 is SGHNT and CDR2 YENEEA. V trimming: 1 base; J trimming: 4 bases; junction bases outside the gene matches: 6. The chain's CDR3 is CASSLGTSGLMYEQYF. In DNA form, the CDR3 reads TGTGCCAGCAGCTTAGGGACTAGCGGGTTGATGTACGAGCAGTACTTC.

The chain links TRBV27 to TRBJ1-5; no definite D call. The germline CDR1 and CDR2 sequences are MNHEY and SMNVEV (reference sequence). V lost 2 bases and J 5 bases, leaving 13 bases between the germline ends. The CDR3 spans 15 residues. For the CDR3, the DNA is TGTGCCAGCAGTTTAACTGGCAGGCTTGATCAGCCCCAGCATTTT. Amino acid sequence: CASSLTGRLDQPQHF.

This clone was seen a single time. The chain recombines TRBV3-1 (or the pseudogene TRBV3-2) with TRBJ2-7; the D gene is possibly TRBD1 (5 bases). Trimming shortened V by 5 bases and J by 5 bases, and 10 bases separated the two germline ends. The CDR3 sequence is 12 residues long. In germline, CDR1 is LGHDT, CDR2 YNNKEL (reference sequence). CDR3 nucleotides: TGTGCCAGCAGCGCAAGGGGCCACGAGCAGTACTTC. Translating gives CASSARGHEQYF.

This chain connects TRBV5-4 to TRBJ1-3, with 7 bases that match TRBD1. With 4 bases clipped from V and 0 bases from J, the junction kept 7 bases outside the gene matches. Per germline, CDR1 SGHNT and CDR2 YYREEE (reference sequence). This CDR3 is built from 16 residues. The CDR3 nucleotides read TGTGCCAGCAGCCGGAGACAGGGTAACTCTGGAAACACCATATATTTT. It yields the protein CASSRRQGNSGNTIYF.

The CDR3 DNA reads TGTGCCAGTCAGCCAGTGCGGGCGGGGAACACTGAAGCTTTCTTT. Translation: CASQPVRAGNTEAFF. The genes are TRBV19 and TRBJ1-1; D gene ambiguous. Deletions cut 8 bases from V and 1 base from J, with 17 bases between. The CDR3 spans 15 residues. The V gene's germline CDR1 is LNHDA and CDR2 SQIVND (reference sequence).

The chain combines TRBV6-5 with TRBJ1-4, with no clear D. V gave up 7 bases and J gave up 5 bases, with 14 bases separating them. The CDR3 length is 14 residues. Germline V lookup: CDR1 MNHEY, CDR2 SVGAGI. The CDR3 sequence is CASIEGSLNEKLFF. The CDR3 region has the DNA TGTGCCAGCATCGAGGGCAGCTTGAATGAAAAACTGTTTTTT.

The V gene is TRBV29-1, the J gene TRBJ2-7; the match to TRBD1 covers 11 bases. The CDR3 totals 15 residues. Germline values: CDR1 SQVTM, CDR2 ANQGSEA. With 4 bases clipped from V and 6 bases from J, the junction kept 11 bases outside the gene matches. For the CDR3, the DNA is TGCAGCGTTGTACCGACTCGGACAGGGGGCGTCGAGCAGTACTTC. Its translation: CSVVPTRTGGVEQYF.

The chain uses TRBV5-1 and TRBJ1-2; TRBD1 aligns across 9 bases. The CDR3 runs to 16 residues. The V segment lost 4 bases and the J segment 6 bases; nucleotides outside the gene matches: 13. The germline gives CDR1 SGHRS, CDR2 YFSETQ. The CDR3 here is CASSPNTHGQGNGYTF. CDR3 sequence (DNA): TGCGCCAGCAGCCCGAACACACACGGACAGGGGAATGGCTACACCTTC.

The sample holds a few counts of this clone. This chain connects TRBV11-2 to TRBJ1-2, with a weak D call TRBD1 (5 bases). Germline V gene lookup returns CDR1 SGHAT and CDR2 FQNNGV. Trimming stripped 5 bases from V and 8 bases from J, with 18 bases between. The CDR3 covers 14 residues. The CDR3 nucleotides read TGTGCCAGCAGCATAAATAGACAGTTTGGAGGCTACACCTTC. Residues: CASSINRQFGGYTF. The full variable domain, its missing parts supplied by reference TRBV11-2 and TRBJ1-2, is EAGVAQSPRYKIIEKRQSVAFWCNPISGHATLYWYQQILGQGPKLLIQFQNNGVVDDSQLPKDRFSAERLKGVDSTLKIQPAKLEDSAVYLCASSINRQFGGYTFGSGTRLTVV.

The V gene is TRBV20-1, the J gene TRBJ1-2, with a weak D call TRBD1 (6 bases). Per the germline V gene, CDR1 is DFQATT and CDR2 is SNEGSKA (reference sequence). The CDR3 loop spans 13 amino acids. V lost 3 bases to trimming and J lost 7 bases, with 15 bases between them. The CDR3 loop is CSASEAGAFGYTF. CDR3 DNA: TGCAGTGCTAGTGAGGCAGGGGCGTTTGGCTACACCTTC.

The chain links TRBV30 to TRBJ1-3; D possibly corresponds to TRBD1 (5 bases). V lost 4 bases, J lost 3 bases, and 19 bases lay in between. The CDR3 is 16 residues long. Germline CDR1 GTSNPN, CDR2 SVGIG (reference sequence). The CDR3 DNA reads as TGTGCCTGGAACCACCCCGCCGGGGGAGATGGAAACACCATATATTTT. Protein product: CAWNHPAGGDGNTIYF.

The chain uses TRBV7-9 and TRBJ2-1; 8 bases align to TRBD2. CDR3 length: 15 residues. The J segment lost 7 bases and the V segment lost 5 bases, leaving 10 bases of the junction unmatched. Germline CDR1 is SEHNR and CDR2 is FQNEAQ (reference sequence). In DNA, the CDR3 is TGTGCCAGCAGCCCGGGACTAGTTCCTCAAAATGAGCAGTTCTTC. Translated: CASSPGLVPQNEQFF.

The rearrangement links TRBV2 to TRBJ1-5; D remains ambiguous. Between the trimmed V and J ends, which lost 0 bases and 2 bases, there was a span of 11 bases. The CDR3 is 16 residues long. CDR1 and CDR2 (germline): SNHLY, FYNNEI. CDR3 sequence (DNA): TGTGCCAGCAGTGAAGCGGCGGGCTATGGCAATCAGCCCCAGCATTTT. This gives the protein CASSEAAGYGNQPQHF.

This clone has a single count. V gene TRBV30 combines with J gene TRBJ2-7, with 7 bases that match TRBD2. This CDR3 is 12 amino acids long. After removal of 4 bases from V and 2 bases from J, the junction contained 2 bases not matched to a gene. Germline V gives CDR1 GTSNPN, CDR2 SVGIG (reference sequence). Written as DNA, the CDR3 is TGTGCCTGGAATCGGGGGGCCTACGAGCAGTACTTC. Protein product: CAWNRGAYEQYF. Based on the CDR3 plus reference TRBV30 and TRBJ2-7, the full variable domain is SQTIHQWPATLVQPVGSPLSLECTVEGTSNPNLYWYRQAAGRGLQLLFYSVGIGQISSEVPQNLSASRPQDRQFILSSKKLLLSDSGFYLCAWNRGAYEQYFGPGTRLTVT.

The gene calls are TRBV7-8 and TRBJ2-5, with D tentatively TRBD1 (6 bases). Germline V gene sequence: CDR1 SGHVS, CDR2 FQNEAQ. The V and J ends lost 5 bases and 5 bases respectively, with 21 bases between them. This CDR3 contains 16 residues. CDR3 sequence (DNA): TGTGCCAGCAGCCCGTGGACAGACACGTCTGCGGAGACCCAGTACTTC. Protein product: CASSPWTDTSAETQYF.

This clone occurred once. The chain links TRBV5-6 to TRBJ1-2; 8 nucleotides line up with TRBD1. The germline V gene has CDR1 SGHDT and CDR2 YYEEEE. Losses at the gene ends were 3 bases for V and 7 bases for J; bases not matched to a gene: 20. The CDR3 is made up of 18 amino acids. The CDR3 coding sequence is TGTGCCAGCAGCTCGATCCGGACAGGGTGGGCCAGAACTAGTGGCTACACCTTC. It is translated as CASSSIRTGWARTSGYTF.

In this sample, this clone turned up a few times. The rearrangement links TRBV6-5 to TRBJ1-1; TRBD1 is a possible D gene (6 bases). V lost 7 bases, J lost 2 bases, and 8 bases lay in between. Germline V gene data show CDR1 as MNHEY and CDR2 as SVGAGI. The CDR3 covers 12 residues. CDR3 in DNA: TGTGCCAGCAAGGGGGAAAACACTGAAGCTTTCTTT. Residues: CASKGENTEAFF.

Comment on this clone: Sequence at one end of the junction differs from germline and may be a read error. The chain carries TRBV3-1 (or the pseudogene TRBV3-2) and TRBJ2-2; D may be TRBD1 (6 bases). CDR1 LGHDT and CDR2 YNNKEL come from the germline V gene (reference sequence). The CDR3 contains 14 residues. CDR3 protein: CASSPTGNPGELFF. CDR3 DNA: TGTGCCAGCAGCCCAACAGGGAACCCCGGGGAGCTGTTTTTT.

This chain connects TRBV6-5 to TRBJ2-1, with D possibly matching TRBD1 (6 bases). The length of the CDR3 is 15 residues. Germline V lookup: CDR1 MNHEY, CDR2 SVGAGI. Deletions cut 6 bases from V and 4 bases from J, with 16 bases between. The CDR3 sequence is CASRPTGDNYNEQFF. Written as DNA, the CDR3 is TGTGCCAGCAGACCGACAGGAGATAATTACAATGAGCAGTTCTTC.